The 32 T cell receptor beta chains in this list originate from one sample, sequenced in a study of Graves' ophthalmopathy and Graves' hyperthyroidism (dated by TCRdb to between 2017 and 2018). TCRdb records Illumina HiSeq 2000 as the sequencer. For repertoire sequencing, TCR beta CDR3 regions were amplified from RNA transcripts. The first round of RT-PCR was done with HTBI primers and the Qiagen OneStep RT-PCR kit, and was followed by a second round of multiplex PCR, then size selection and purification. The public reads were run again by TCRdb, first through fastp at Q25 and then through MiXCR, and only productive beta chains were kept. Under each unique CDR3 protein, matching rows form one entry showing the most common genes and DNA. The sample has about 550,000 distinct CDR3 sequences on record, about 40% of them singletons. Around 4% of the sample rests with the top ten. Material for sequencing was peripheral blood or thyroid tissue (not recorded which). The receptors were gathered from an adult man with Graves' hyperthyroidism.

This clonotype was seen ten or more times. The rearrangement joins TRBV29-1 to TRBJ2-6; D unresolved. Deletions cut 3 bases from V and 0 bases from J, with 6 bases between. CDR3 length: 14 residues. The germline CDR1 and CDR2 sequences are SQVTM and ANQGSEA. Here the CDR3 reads CSVEDPSGANVLTF. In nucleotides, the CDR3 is TGCAGCGTTGAGGATCCCTCTGGGGCCAACGTCCTGACTTTC.

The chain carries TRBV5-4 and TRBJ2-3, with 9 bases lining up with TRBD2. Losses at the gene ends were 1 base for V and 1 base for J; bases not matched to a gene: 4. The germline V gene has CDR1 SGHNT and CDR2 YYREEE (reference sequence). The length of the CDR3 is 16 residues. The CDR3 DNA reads TGTGCCAGCAGCTTGTATGCGGGAGGGGGCACAGATACGCAGTATTTT. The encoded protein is CASSLYAGGGTDTQYF. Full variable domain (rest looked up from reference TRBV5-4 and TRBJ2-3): ETGVTQSPTHLIKTRGQQVTLRCSSQSGHNTVSWYQQALGQGPQFIFQYYREEENGRGNFPPRFSGLQFPNYSSELNVNALELDDSALYLCASSLYAGGGTDTQYFGPGTRLTVL.

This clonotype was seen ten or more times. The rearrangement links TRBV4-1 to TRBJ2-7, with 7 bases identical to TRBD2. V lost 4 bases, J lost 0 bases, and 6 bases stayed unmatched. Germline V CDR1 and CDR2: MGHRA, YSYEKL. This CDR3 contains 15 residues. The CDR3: CASSRGSAPSYEQYF. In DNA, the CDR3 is TGCGCCAGCAGCCGCGGGAGCGCTCCCTCCTACGAGCAGTACTTC.

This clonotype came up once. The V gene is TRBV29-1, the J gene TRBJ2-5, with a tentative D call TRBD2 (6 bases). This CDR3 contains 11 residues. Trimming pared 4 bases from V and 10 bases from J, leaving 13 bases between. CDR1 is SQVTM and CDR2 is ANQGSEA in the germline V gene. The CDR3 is CSVAGEKGQYF. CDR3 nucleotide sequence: TGCAGCGTTGCGGGAGAGAAGGGCCAGTACTTC.

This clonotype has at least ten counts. The CDR3: CASSQDLTKAETQYF. The CDR3, as DNA: TGCGCCAGCAGCCAAGATCTGACTAAGGCAGAGACCCAGTACTTC. The rearrangement joins TRBV4-1 to TRBJ2-5; tentatively, D is TRBD2 (5 bases). Germline loops: CDR1 MGHRA, CDR2 YSYEKL. The V and J ends lost 0 bases and 4 bases respectively, with 12 bases between them. CDR3 length: 15 residues.

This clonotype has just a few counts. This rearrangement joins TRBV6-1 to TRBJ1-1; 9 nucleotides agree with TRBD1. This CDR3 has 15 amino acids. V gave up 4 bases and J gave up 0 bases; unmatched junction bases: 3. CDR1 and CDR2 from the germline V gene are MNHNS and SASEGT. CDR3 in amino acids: CASSGTGALNTEAFF. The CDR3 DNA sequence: TGTGCCAGCAGTGGGACAGGGGCGTTGAACACTGAAGCTTTCTTT.

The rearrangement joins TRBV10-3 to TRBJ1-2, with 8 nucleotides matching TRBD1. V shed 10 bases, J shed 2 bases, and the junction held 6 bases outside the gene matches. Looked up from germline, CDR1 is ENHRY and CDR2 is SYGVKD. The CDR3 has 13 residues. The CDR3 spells CASNRDRNYGYTF. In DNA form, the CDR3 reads TGTGCCAGCAACCGGGACAGGAACTATGGCTACACCTTC.

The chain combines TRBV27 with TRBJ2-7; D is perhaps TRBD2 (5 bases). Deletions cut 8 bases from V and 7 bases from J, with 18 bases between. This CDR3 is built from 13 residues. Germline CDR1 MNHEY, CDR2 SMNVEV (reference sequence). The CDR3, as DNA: TGTGCCAGCGGTAACGGGAAAGCCAGGGAGCAGTACTTC. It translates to CASGNGKAREQYF.

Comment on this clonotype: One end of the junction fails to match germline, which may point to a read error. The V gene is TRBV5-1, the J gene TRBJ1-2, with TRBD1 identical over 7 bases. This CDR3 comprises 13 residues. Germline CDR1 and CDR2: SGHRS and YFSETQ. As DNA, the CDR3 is TGTGCCAGCAGCCGACAGGGCCCCGATGGCTACACCTTC. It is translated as CASSRQGPDGYTF.

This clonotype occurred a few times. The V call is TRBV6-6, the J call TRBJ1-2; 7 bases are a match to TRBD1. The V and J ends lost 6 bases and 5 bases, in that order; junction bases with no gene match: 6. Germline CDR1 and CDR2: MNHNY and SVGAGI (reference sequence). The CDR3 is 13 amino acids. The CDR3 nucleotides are TGTGCCAGCAGGCCCGGGACAGCTTATGGCTACACCTTC. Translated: CASRPGTAYGYTF.

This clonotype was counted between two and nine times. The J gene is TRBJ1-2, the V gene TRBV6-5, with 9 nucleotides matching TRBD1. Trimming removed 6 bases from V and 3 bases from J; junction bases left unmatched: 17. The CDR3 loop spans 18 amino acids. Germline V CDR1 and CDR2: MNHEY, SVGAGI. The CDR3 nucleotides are TGTGCCAGCAGCCAGCTCAGGCGGAACAGGGGGCTTGACTATGGCTACACCTTC. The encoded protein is CASSQLRRNRGLDYGYTF.

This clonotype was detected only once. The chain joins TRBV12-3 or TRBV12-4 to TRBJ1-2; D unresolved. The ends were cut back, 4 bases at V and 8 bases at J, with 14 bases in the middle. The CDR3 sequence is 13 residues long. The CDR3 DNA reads TGTGCCAGCAGTTACGGGCTGCTTGGCGGCTACACCTTC. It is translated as CASSYGLLGGYTF.

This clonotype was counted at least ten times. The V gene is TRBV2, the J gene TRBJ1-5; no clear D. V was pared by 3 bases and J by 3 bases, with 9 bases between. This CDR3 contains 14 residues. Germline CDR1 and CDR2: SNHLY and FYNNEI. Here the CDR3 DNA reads TGTGCCAGCAGTGACAGCTTCACCAATCAGCCCCAGCATTTT. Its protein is CASSDSFTNQPQHF.

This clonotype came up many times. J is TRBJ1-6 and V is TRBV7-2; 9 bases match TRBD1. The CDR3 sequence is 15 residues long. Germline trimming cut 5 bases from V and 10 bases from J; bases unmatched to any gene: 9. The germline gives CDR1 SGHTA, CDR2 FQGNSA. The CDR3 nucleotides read TGTGCCAGCAGCCGGAAAGGACAGGGGTGGTCACCCCTCCACTTT. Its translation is CASSRKGQGWSPLHF.

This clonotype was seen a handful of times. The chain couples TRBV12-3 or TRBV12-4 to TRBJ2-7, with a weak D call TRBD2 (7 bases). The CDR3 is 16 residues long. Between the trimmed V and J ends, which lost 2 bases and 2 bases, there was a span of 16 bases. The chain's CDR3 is CASSLRGGGRPYEQYF. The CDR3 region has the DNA TGTGCCAGCAGTTTACGGGGAGGGGGACGACCCTACGAGCAGTACTTC.

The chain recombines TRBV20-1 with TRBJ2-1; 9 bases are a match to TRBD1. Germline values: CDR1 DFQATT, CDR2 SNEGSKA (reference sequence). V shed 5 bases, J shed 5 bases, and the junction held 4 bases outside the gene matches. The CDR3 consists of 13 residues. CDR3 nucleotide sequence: TGCAGTGCTGGGACAGGGTCTGACAATGAGCAGTTCTTC. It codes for CSAGTGSDNEQFF.

The CDR3 DNA is TGTGCCAGCAGTGATTTAAAGTCCTTCTCTGGAAACACCATATATTTT. Amino acids: CASSDLKSFSGNTIYF. This sequence joins TRBV6-4 and TRBJ1-3; D is unclear. Trimming removed 3 bases at V and 0 bases at J, with 12 bases between. The CDR3 covers 16 residues. The germline CDR1 and CDR2 sequences are MRHNA and SNTAGT.

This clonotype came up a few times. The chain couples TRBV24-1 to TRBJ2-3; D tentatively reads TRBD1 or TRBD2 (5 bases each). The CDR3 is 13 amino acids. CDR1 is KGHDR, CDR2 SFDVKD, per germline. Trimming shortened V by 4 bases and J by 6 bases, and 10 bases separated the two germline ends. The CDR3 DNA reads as TGTGCCACCAGTGAAGAGGGGTGGGATACGCAGTATTTT. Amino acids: CATSEEGWDTQYF.

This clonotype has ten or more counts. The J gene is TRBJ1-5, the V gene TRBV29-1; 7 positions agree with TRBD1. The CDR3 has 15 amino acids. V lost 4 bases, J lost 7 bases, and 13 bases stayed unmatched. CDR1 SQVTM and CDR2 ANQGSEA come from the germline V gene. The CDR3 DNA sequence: TGCAGCGTTGCCCAGACAGGGACTGATTCGCAGCCCCAGCATTTT. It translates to CSVAQTGTDSQPQHF.

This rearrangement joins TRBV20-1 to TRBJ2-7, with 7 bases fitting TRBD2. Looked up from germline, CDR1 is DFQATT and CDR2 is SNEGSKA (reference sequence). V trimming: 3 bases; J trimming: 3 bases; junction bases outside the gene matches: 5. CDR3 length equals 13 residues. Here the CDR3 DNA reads TGCAGTGCTAGCACGGGGAGGGGCTACGAGCAGTACTTC. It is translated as CSASTGRGYEQYF.

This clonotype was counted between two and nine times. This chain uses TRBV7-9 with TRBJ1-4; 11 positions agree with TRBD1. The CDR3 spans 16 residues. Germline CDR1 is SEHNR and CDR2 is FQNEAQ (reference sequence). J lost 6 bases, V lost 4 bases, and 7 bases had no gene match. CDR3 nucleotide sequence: TGTGCCAGCAGCTCTTATCCGGGACAGGGGGATGAAAAACTGTTTTTT. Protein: CASSSYPGQGDEKLFF.

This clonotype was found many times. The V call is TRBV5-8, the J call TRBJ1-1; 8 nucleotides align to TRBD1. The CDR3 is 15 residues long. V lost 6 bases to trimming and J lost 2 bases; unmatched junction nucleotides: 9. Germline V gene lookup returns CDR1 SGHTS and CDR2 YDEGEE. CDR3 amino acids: CASTDPDRANTEAFF. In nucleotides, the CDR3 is TGTGCCAGCACCGATCCGGACAGGGCTAACACTGAAGCTTTCTTT. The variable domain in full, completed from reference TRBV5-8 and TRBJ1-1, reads EAGVTQSPTHLIKTRGQQATLRCSPISGHTSVYWYQQALGLGLQFLLWYDEGEERNRGNFPPRFSGRQFPNYSSELNVNALELEDSALYLCASTDPDRANTEAFFGQGTRLTVV.

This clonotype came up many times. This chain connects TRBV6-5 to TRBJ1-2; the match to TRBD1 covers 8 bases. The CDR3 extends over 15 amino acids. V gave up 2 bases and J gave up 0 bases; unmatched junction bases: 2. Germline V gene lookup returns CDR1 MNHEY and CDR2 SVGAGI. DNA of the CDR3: TGTGCCAGCAGTTACGAGACAGGGGCTAACTATGGCTACACCTTC. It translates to CASSYETGANYGYTF.

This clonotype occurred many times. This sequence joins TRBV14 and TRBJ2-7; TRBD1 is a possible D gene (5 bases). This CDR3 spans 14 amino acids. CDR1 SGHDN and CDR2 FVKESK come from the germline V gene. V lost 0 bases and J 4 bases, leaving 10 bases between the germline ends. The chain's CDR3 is CASSQEGAVYEQYF. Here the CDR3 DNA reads TGTGCCAGCAGCCAAGAAGGGGCGGTATACGAGCAGTACTTC.

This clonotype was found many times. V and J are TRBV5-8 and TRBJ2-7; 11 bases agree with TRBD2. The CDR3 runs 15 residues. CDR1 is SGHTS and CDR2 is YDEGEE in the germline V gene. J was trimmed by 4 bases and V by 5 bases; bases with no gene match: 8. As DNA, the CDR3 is TGTGCCAGCAGTCTAGAGGGACTAGCGGAATACGAGCAGTACTTC. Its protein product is CASSLEGLAEYEQYF.

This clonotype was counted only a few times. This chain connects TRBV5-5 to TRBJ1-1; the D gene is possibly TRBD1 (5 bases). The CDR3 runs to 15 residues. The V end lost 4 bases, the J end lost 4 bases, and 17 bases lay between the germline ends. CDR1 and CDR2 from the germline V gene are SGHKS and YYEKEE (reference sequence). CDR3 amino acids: CASSPAGGRGTEAFF. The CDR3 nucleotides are TGTGCCAGCAGCCCCGCCGGGGGAAGGGGCACTGAAGCTTTCTTT.

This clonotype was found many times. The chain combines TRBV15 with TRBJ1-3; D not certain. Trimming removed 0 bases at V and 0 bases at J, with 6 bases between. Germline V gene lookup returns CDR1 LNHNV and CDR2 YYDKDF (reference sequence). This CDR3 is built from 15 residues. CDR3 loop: CATSRDRVSGNTIYF. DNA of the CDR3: TGTGCCACCAGCAGAGATAGGGTCTCTGGAAACACCATATATTTT.

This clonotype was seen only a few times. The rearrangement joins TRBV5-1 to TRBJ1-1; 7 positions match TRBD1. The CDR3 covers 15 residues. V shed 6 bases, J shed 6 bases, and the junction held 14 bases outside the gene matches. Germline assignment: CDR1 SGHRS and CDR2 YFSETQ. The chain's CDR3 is CASIHSTGQNSEAFF. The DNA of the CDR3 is TGCGCCAGCATCCATTCCACGGGACAGAATTCTGAAGCTTTCTTT.

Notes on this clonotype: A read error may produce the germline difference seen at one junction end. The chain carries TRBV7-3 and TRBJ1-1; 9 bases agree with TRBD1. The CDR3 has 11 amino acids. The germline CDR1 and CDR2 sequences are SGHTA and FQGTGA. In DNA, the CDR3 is TGTGCCAGCAGTCTTGGACAGGGGAGGAACTTT. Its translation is CASSLGQGRNF.

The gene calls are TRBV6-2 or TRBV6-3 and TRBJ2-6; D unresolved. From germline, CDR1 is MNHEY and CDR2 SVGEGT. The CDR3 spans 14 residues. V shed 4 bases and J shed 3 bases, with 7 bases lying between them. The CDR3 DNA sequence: TGTGCCAGCAGTTTGGGCTATGGGGCCAACGTCCTGACTTTC. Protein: CASSLGYGANVLTF.

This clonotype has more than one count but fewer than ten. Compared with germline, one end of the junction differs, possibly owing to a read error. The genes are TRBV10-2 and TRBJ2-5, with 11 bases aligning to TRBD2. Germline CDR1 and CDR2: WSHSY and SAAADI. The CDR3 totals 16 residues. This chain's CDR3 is CASKTELAGAGETQYF. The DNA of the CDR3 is TGTGCCAGTAAGACGGAACTAGCGGGGGCTGGAGAGACCCAGTACTTC.

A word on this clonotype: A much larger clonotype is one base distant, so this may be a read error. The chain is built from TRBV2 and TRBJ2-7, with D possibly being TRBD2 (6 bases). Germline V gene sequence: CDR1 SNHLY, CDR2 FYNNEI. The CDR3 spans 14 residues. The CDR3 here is CASTPGLYSYAQYF. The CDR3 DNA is TGTGCCAGCACACCAGGACTATACTCCTACGCGCAGTACTTC.